This TCR beta chain comes out of a study of blood T cell repertoires in COVID-19. At the level of the study: COVID-19 samples, acute and convalescent, were from the United States, Italy and Spain. T cells, B-cell-depleted T cells, or PBMCs supplied cDNA or gDNA.

The germline V and J ends were trimmed by 4 bases and 8 bases, with 18 bases remaining between them. Germline V gene lookup returns CDR1 SGHNT and CDR2 YYREEE (reference sequence). The CDR3 runs 14 residues. As processed by the authors: Amplification with reference gene primers provided the estimates of nucleated cell counts. This table comes from immunoSEQ multiplex PCR, and its TCRdb copy is limited to in-frame clones, with some not included. V and J calls and clone size are those listed in that table; D and trimming were worked out from the DNA. The sample shows 65,000 or so clones, around 90% of them seen only once.

The clonotype originates from a man aged 55-75 years with acute or convalescent COVID-19. Sequencing was performed on peripheral blood. The chain has TRBV5-4 and TRBJ1-2; no definite D call. The CDR3 here is CASSQVRGPGGYTF. CDR3 nucleotide sequence: TGTGCCAGCAGCCAGGTCAGAGGGCCGGGGGGCTACACCTTC.